This T cell receptor beta chain was obtained from a study of a mutant IDH1 vaccine in newly diagnosed glioma. Study background: Eight vaccinations were given in weeks 1, 3, 5, 7, 11, 15, 19 and 23.

Documented time point: week 11, during vaccination. Alongside topical imiquimod, each dose of vaccine comprised 300 ug of mutant IDH1 20-mer peptide. Overall study results and limits: There seemed to be no relation between pseudoprogression and changes in top peripheral T cell clonotypes.

Assay: immunoSEQ multiplex PCR; the TCRdb copy retains only in-frame clones and omits some. Altogether about 30,000 clones are present, around 82% being singletons, with the ten largest covering around 24%. Remarks on this clone: Its target is unknown.

V lost 4 bases and J lost 0, with 17 bases in between. This CDR3 has 17 amino acids. Germline CDR1 reads SGHDN; CDR2 reads FVKESK. The chain uses TRBV14 and TRBJ2-3; D possibly matches TRBD1 or TRBD2 (5 bases each). The TCR was taken from a man aged 25 to 45 with glioma. This sample comprised PBMCs, obtained from a glioma patient whose treatment included an IDH1 peptide vaccine. CDR3 coding DNA: TGTGCCAGCAGCCCGCTCGCACCGGGACGAAGCACAGATACGCAGTATTTT. Its translation: CASSPLAPGRSTDTQYF. The full variable domain, rest sourced from reference TRBV14 and TRBJ2-3, is EAGVTQFPSHSVIEKGQTVTLRCDPISGHDNLYWYRRVMGKEIKFLLHFVKESKQDESGMPNNRFLAERTGGTYSTLKVQPAELEDSGVYFCASSPLAPGRSTDTQYFGPGTRLTVL.